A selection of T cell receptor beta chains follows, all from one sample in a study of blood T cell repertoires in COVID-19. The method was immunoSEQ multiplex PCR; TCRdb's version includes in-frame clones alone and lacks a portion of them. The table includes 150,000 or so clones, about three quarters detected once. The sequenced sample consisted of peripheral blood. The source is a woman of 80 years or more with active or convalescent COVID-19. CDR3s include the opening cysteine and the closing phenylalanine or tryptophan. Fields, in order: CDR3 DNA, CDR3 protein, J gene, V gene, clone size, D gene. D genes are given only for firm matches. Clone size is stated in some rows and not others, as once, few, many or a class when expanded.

CDR3nt: TGTGCCAGCATCTTTAGGGACAGGGCCGGGCAGTACTTC; CDR3aa: CASIFRDRAGQYF; j_gene: TRBJ2-7; v_gene: TRBV7-9; abundance: -; d_gene: TRBD1
CDR3nt: TGTGCCAGCAGCCAGCAGACAGGGGTTGGTTCACCCCTCCACTTT; CDR3aa: CASSQQTGVGSPLHF; j_gene: TRBJ1-6; v_gene: TRBV11-2; abundance: -; d_gene: TRBD1
CDR3nt: TGTGCCAGCAGCTTTTCGGGGGACAGAGCCCCGATTAACTATGGCTACACCTTC; CDR3aa: CASSFSGDRAPINYGYTF; j_gene: TRBJ1-2; v_gene: TRBV11-3; abundance: -; d_gene: TRBD1
CDR3nt: TGCGCCAGCAGCCAAGAGAGAGTCACAGATACGCAGTATTTT; CDR3aa: CASSQERVTDTQYF; j_gene: TRBJ2-3; v_gene: TRBV4-1; abundance: -; d_gene: -
CDR3nt: TGCGCCAGCAGCCAAGATCGCTTAAGATCCAGGGGAGACAACACCATATATTTT; CDR3aa: CASSQDRLRSRGDNTIYF; j_gene: TRBJ1-3; v_gene: TRBV4-1; abundance: -; d_gene: -
CDR3nt: TGTGCCAGCAGCTCACTGACAGACCCCTACGAGCAGTACTTC; CDR3aa: CASSSLTDPYEQYF; j_gene: TRBJ2-7; v_gene: TRBV5-6; abundance: -; d_gene: -
CDR3nt: TGTGCCAGCAGCTTCGGGACAGGGCTGCTTGGTGAAAAACTGTTTTTT; CDR3aa: CASSFGTGLLGEKLFF; j_gene: TRBJ1-4; v_gene: TRBV5-4; abundance: -; d_gene: TRBD1
CDR3nt: TGTGCCAGCAGTTTATCGGGGAGGACTGAAGCTTTCTTT; CDR3aa: CASSLSGRTEAFF; j_gene: TRBJ1-1; v_gene: TRBV12-3/TRBV12-4; abundance: -; d_gene: -
CDR3nt: TGTGCCAGCAGCCGGGGGGGCGCTGAGCAGTTCTTC; CDR3aa: CASSRGGAEQFF; j_gene: TRBJ2-1; v_gene: TRBV2; abundance: -; d_gene: TRBD2
CDR3nt: TGTGCCAGCAGCCTCAGCGGGGGGAGCGGGGTCGATACGCAGTATTTT; CDR3aa: CASSLSGGSGVDTQYF; j_gene: TRBJ2-3; v_gene: TRBV9; abundance: -; d_gene: TRBD2
CDR3nt: TGCGCCAGCAGCCTCGAAGCGGGGAATAATGAGCAGTTCTTC; CDR3aa: CASSLEAGNNEQFF; j_gene: TRBJ2-1; v_gene: TRBV4-1; abundance: -; d_gene: TRBD2
CDR3nt: TGTGCCAGCAGTTTAGGCGGGACAGGGTTCCCCTACGAGCAGTACTTC; CDR3aa: CASSLGGTGFPYEQYF; j_gene: TRBJ2-7; v_gene: TRBV28; abundance: -; d_gene: TRBD1
CDR3nt: TGTGCCACCAGCATAGACAGGGCTAAGGCCAACGTCCTGACTTTC; CDR3aa: CATSIDRAKANVLTF; j_gene: TRBJ2-6; v_gene: TRBV15; abundance: -; d_gene: TRBD1
CDR3nt: TGTGCCTGGAAGTCTTCGGGGAAAGGCGGAAACACCATATATTTT; CDR3aa: CAWKSSGKGGNTIYF; j_gene: TRBJ1-3; v_gene: TRBV30; abundance: -; d_gene: -
CDR3nt: TGTGCCAGCAGTTTTACAGGGGGCCGCTCGAGCGAGCAGTACTTC; CDR3aa: CASSFTGGRSSEQYF; j_gene: TRBJ2-7; v_gene: TRBV9; abundance: -; d_gene: TRBD1
CDR3nt: TGTGCCAGCGGAGGGGGGGTCGGCGAAAAACTGTTTTTT; CDR3aa: CASGGGVGEKLFF; j_gene: TRBJ1-4; v_gene: TRBV18; abundance: few; d_gene: -
CDR3nt: TGTGCCAGCAGTTCAACCCTCGTACTAGCGGGGTCCACAGATACGCAGTATTTT; CDR3aa: CASSSTLVLAGSTDTQYF; j_gene: TRBJ2-3; v_gene: TRBV28; abundance: once; d_gene: TRBD2
CDR3nt: TGTGCCAGCAGCCCGAGACTAGCGGGGTACAATGAGCAGTTCTTC; CDR3aa: CASSPRLAGYNEQFF; j_gene: TRBJ2-1; v_gene: TRBV9; abundance: -; d_gene: TRBD2
CDR3nt: TGTGCCAGCAGGTCCGGTGCAAGCAATCAGCCCCAGCATTTT; CDR3aa: CASRSGASNQPQHF; j_gene: TRBJ1-5; v_gene: TRBV6-6; abundance: few; d_gene: -
CDR3nt: TGTGCCAGCAGCACGGGACCGCAACTAGCGGGGGGAACGAACACCGGGGAGCTGTTTTTT; CDR3aa: CASSTGPQLAGGTNTGELFF; j_gene: TRBJ2-2; v_gene: TRBV6-6; abundance: -; d_gene: TRBD2
CDR3nt: TGCGCCAGCAGCCCCCGGACAGGAGTGGACGAGCAGTACTTC; CDR3aa: CASSPRTGVDEQYF; j_gene: TRBJ2-7; v_gene: TRBV5-1; abundance: -; d_gene: TRBD1
CDR3nt: TGTGCCAGCAGTGAAGGCACCCGGGGATCCACTGAAGCTTTCTTT; CDR3aa: CASSEGTRGSTEAFF; j_gene: TRBJ1-1; v_gene: TRBV6-1; abundance: -; d_gene: -
CDR3nt: TGTGCCAGCAGCCTGGTCGGGACAGTCCGTGAAAAACTGTTTTTT; CDR3aa: CASSLVGTVREKLFF; j_gene: TRBJ1-4; v_gene: TRBV5-5; abundance: -; d_gene: TRBD1
CDR3nt: TGTGCCAGCAGCCACAGATGGGACAATGAGCAGTTCTTC; CDR3aa: CASSHRWDNEQFF; j_gene: TRBJ2-1; v_gene: TRBV9; abundance: once; d_gene: -
CDR3nt: TGTGCCAGCAGGGAACAGGGCAGCTATGGCTACACCTTC; CDR3aa: CASREQGSYGYTF; j_gene: TRBJ1-2; v_gene: TRBV28; abundance: once; d_gene: -
CDR3nt: TGTGCCAGCTCATCGGGACAGGTCGGGGAGACTGAGTACTTC; CDR3aa: CASSSGQVGETEYF; j_gene: TRBJ2-7; v_gene: TRBV18; abundance: few; d_gene: TRBD1
CDR3nt: TGTGCCACAGGGACTAGCGTCTACAATGAGCAGTTCTTC; CDR3aa: CATGTSVYNEQFF; j_gene: TRBJ2-1; v_gene: TRBV6-5; abundance: -; d_gene: TRBD2
CDR3nt: TGTGCCAGCAGTTACCGGGACAGGGGGCTTTCACCCCTCCACTTT; CDR3aa: CASSYRDRGLSPLHF; j_gene: TRBJ1-6; v_gene: TRBV6-5; abundance: -; d_gene: TRBD1
CDR3nt: TGTGCCAGCAGCCCACTGAGGACAGGGGGCCAGGTTGGCTACACCTTC; CDR3aa: CASSPLRTGGQVGYTF; j_gene: TRBJ1-2; v_gene: TRBV7-2; abundance: once; d_gene: TRBD1
CDR3nt: TGCGCCAGCAGCTTGGCAGGGAAGGAGACCCAGTACTTC; CDR3aa: CASSLAGKETQYF; j_gene: TRBJ2-5; v_gene: TRBV5-1; abundance: -; d_gene: -
CDR3nt: TGTGCCAGCGGTAGGGGTTTGGATCAGCCCCAGCATTTT; CDR3aa: CASGRGLDQPQHF; j_gene: TRBJ1-5; v_gene: TRBV11-2; abundance: -; d_gene: -
CDR3nt: TGTGCCAGCAGCTGGACCCCTCCGGGGGGAACCTACCAAGAGACCCAGTACTTC; CDR3aa: CASSWTPPGGTYQETQYF; j_gene: TRBJ2-5; v_gene: TRBV5-8; abundance: -; d_gene: TRBD2
CDR3nt: TGTGCCAGCAGTGACAGAGGCAGGGGGGCGCTAACTAACTATGGCTACACCTTC; CDR3aa: CASSDRGRGALTNYGYTF; j_gene: TRBJ1-2; v_gene: TRBV6-4; abundance: -; d_gene: TRBD1
CDR3nt: TGCGCCAGCAGCTTGGATTCCCAGGTTAATGGCTACACCTTC; CDR3aa: CASSLDSQVNGYTF; j_gene: TRBJ1-2; v_gene: TRBV5-1; abundance: -; d_gene: -
CDR3nt: TGTGCCAGCAGCGTCAGATCTGGGGCCAACGTCCTGACTTTC; CDR3aa: CASSVRSGANVLTF; j_gene: TRBJ2-6; v_gene: TRBV7-2; abundance: -; d_gene: -
CDR3nt: TGCGCCAGCAGCTTGGGGACAGGGCTAGTCGAGCAGTACTTC; CDR3aa: CASSLGTGLVEQYF; j_gene: TRBJ2-7; v_gene: TRBV5-1; abundance: -; d_gene: TRBD1
CDR3nt: TGTGCCAGCAGTTTAGGCCCGCAGGGGTCCTACGAGCAGTACTTC; CDR3aa: CASSLGPQGSYEQYF; j_gene: TRBJ2-7; v_gene: TRBV28; abundance: few; d_gene: -
CDR3nt: TGCGCCAGCAGCCACCGAAGGGGGACCGGGGAGCTGTTTTTT; CDR3aa: CASSHRRGTGELFF; j_gene: TRBJ2-2; v_gene: TRBV4-1; abundance: -; d_gene: -
CDR3nt: TGTGCCTGGAGTCCGACCTTGTCCAGCGTCAGCACAGATACGCAGTATTTT; CDR3aa: CAWSPTLSSVSTDTQYF; j_gene: TRBJ2-3; v_gene: TRBV30; abundance: -; d_gene: -
CDR3nt: TGTGCCAGCAGTTCCCAGGGGGTGGACACTGAAGCTTTCTTT; CDR3aa: CASSSQGVDTEAFF; j_gene: TRBJ1-1; v_gene: TRBV2; abundance: few; d_gene: TRBD1
CDR3nt: TGTGCCAGTAGTTCCGACAGGGTGGATACGCAGTATTTT; CDR3aa: CASSSDRVDTQYF; j_gene: TRBJ2-3; v_gene: TRBV19; abundance: -; d_gene: TRBD1
CDR3nt: TGTGCCACCAGCAGAGACAGGTACACTGAAGCTTTCTTT; CDR3aa: CATSRDRYTEAFF; j_gene: TRBJ1-1; v_gene: TRBV15; abundance: -; d_gene: -
CDR3nt: TGTGCCAGCAGCTTAGGGGAGAGCGCGGGAGGCACCATATATTTT; CDR3aa: CASSLGESAGGTIYF; j_gene: TRBJ1-3; v_gene: TRBV7-3; abundance: -; d_gene: -
CDR3nt: TGCGCCAGCAGCTCAACGTTCAGGGGAAGCACGAACACCGGGGAGCTGTTTTTT; CDR3aa: CASSSTFRGSTNTGELFF; j_gene: TRBJ2-2; v_gene: TRBV5-1; abundance: -; d_gene: -
CDR3nt: TGTGCCTGGAGTGTACAAGGCCCGGGGGGCTACACCTTC; CDR3aa: CAWSVQGPGGYTF; j_gene: TRBJ1-2; v_gene: TRBV30; abundance: -; d_gene: -
CDR3nt: TGTGCCAGCAGATCCTTACGGAGGACAGCCACAGATACGCAGTATTTT; CDR3aa: CASRSLRRTATDTQYF; j_gene: TRBJ2-3; v_gene: TRBV28; abundance: -; d_gene: -
CDR3nt: TGTGCCAGTAGCATCTCCTATAATTCACCCCTCCACTTT; CDR3aa: CASSISYNSPLHF; j_gene: TRBJ1-6; v_gene: TRBV19; abundance: once; d_gene: -
CDR3nt: TGTGCCAGCAGCTTCAGGGATAACATGAACACTGAAGCTTTCTTT; CDR3aa: CASSFRDNMNTEAFF; j_gene: TRBJ1-1; v_gene: TRBV5-5; abundance: -; d_gene: -
CDR3nt: TGCGCCAGCAGCCAAGAGTGGCGGGGGGATTATGAGCAGTTCTTC; CDR3aa: CASSQEWRGDYEQFF; j_gene: TRBJ2-1; v_gene: TRBV4-3; abundance: -; d_gene: TRBD2
CDR3nt: TGTGCCAGCACCAGACAGGGGCGGGGTGCGTATGGCTACACCTTC; CDR3aa: CASTRQGRGAYGYTF; j_gene: TRBJ1-2; v_gene: TRBV6-5; abundance: -; d_gene: TRBD1
CDR3nt: TGCGCCAGCAGCTTGGGGAGTCAGAATAACTATGGCTACACCTTC; CDR3aa: CASSLGSQNNYGYTF; j_gene: TRBJ1-2; v_gene: TRBV5-1; abundance: -; d_gene: -
CDR3nt: TGTGCCTGGAGTGTGGGGACAGGACCTAATTCACCCCTCCACTTT; CDR3aa: CAWSVGTGPNSPLHF; j_gene: TRBJ1-6; v_gene: TRBV30; abundance: -; d_gene: TRBD1
CDR3nt: TGTGCCAGCAGCCGCACCGGGACAGGGGGAGAGACCCAGTACTTC; CDR3aa: CASSRTGTGGETQYF; j_gene: TRBJ2-5; v_gene: TRBV5-4; abundance: -; d_gene: TRBD1
CDR3nt: TGCAGCGTACGACGGACAGTTATGAACACTGAAGCTTTCTTT; CDR3aa: CSVRRTVMNTEAFF; j_gene: TRBJ1-1; v_gene: TRBV29-1; abundance: -; d_gene: -
CDR3nt: TGCGCCAGCAGCCAAGAGGCCGGGACTACCTACGAGCAGTACTTC; CDR3aa: CASSQEAGTTYEQYF; j_gene: TRBJ2-7; v_gene: TRBV4-3; abundance: -; d_gene: TRBD2